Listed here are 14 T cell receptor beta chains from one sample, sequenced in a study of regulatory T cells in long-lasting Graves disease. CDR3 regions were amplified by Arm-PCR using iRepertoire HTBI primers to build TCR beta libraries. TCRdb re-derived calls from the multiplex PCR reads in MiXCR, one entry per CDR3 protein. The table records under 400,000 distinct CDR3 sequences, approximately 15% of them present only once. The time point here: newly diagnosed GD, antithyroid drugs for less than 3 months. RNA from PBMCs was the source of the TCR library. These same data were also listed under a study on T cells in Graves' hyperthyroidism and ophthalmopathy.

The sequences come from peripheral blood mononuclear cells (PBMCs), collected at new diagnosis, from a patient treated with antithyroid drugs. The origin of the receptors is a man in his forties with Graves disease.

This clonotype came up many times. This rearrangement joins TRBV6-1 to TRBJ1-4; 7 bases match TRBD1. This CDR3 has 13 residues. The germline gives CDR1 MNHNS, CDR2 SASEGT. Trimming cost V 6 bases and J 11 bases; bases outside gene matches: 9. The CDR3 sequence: CASRGDSRGKLFF. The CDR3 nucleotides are TGTGCCAGCAGAGGGGACAGCAGGGGGAAACTGTTTTTT.

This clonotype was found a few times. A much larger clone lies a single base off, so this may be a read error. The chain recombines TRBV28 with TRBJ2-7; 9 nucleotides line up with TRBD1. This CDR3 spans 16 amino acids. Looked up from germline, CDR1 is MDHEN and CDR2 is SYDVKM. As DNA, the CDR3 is TGTGCCGGCAGTTTACATCCGGGACAGGGTTTAAGCGAGCAGTACTTC. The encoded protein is CAGSLHPGQGLSEQYF.

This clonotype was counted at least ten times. CDR3 bases: TGTGCCAGCAGTTTAGCGACTAGCGGGGGCTCCCGGGAGCAGTACTTC. Protein: CASSLATSGGSREQYF. The gene calls are TRBV28 and TRBJ2-7, with 12 bases aligning to TRBD2. V lost 2 bases, J lost 7 bases, and 9 bases stayed unmatched. Looked up from germline, CDR1 is MDHEN and CDR2 is SYDVKM. This CDR3 is 16 amino acids long.

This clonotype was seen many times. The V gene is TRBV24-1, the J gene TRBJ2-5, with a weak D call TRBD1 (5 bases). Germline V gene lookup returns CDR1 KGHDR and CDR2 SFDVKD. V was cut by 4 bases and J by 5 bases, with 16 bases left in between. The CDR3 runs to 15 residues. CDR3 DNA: TGTGCCACCAGTGACCAAGCCCAGGGATGGGAGACCCAGTACTTC. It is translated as CATSDQAQGWETQYF.

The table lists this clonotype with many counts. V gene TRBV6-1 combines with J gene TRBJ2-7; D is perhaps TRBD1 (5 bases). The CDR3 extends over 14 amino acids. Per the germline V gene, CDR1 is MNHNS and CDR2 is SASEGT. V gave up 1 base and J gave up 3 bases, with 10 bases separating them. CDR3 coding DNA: TGTGCCAGCAGTGAAGAGGGAAGGGGCTACGAGCAGTACTTC. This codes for CASSEEGRGYEQYF.

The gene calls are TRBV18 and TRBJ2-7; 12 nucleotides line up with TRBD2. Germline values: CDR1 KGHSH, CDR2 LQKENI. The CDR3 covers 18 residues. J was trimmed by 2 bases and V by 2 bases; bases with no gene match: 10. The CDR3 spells CASSPNPGLAGRTYEQYF. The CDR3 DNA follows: TGTGCCAGCTCACCAAACCCCGGACTAGCGGGGAGGACCTACGAGCAGTACTTC.

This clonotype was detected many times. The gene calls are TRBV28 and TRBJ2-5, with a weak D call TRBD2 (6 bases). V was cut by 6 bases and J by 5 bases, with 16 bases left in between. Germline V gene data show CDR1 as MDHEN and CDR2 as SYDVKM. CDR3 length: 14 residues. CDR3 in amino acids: CASSPRTIPETQYF. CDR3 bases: TGTGCCAGCAGCCCCCGGACTATTCCCGAGACCCAGTACTTC.

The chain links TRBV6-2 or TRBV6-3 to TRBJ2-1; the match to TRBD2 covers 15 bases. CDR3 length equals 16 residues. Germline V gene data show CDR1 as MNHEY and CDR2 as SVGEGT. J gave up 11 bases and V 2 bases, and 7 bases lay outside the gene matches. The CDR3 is CASSYLTGLAGGKQFF. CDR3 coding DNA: TGTGCCAGCAGTTACCTGACGGGACTAGCGGGGGGAAAGCAGTTCTTC.

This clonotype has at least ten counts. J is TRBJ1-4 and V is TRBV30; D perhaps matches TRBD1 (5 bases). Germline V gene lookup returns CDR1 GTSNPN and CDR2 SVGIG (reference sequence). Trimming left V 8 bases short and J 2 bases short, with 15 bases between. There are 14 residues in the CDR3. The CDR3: CAAHLGTTNEKLFF. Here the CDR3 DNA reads TGTGCCGCCCACTTGGGGACGACTAATGAAAAACTGTTTTTT.

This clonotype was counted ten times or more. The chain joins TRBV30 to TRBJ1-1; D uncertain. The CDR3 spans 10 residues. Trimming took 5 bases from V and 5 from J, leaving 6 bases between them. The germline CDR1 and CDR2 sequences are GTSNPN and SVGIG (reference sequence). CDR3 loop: CAWGRTEAFF. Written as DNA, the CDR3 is TGTGCCTGGGGGCGGACTGAAGCTTTCTTT.

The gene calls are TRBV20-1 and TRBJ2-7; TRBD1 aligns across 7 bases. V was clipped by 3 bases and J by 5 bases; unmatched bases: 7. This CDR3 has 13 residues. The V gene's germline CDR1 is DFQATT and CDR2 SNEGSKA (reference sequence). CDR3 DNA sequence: TGCAGTGCTAGGACAGGGATGAGAAACGAGCAGTACTTC. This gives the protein CSARTGMRNEQYF.

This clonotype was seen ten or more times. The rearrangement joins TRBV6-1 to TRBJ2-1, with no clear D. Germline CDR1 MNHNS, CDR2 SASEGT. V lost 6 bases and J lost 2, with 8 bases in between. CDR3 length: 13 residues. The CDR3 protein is CASRSPAYNEQFF. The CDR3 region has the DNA TGTGCCAGCAGGTCCCCAGCCTACAATGAGCAGTTCTTC.

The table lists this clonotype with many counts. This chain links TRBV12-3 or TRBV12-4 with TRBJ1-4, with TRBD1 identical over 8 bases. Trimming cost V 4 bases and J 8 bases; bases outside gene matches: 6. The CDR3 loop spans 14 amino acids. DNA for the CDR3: TGTGCCAGCAGTTCGTCGTCAGGGGGCGAAAAACTGTTTTTT. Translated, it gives CASSSSSGGEKLFF.

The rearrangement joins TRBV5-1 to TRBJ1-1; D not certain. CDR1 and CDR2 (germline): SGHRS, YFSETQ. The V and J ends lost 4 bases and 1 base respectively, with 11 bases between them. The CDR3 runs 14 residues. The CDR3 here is CASSEMDGNTEAFF. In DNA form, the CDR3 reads TGCGCCAGCAGCGAGATGGACGGGAACACTGAAGCTTTCTTT. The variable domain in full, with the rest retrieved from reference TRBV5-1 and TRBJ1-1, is KAGVTQTPRYLIKTRGQQVTLSCSPISGHRSVSWYQQTPGQGLQFLFEYFSETQRNKGNFPGRFSGRQFSNSRSEMNVSTLELGDSALYLCASSEMDGNTEAFFGQGTRLTVV.